This T cell receptor (beta chain) was sequenced during a study of CD8+ T cells in alopecia areata listed by TCRdb under 2018. General notes on the study: Treated patients were enrolled in an open-label pilot trial of oral tofacitinib at 5 to 10 mg twice daily for moderate-to-severe alopecia areata. Tofacitinib-treated patients had biopsies at baseline and at 4 and 24 weeks of treatment, with a later scalp biopsy in several patients. Amplification of TCRbeta CDR3 regions was done by immunoSEQ multiplex PCR using 35 Vbeta forward primers and 13 Jbeta reverse primers. The study used high-throughput TCRbeta sequencing to examine T cell clonal expansion in alopecia areata, in both the C3H/HeJ mouse model and human patients. RNA came from the PAXgene miRNA kit for fixed scalp, the miRNeasy kit for PBMCs, and the RNeasy kit for mouse skin. Tofacitinib was given for 6 to 18 months, followed by 6 months of follow-up off drug to assess delayed response and recurrence. Scalp clonality was compared across normal scalp (n=4), patchy alopecia areata scalp (n=8), and alopecia totalis/universalis scalp (n=8). Human TCRbeta sequencing covered scalp tissue and sorted CD4+ and CD8+ peripheral blood T cells from patchy and totalis/universalis alopecia areata patients and healthy controls.

This clone was observed a handful of times. The antigen it binds to is not known. No qualities accompany the bases; no much larger clone lies one base away. The method behind the library was the immunoSEQ multiplex PCR assay. For TCR sequencing, RNA was extracted from every sample and reverse transcribed into cDNA to serve as template. First-strand cDNA was synthesized with SuperScript III using a 2:1 mix of oligo-dT and random hexamers. A synthetic immune receptor repertoire was used to gauge amplification bias, and whatever bias remained was removed computationally. For the original study's pipeline: Raw reads were preprocessed to remove errors, and CDR3 was defined by IMGT conventions from the conserved cysteine to phenylalanine. Clonality was computed by normalizing Shannon entropy by log2 of the number of productive unique TCRs and subtracting the result from 1. Whether scalp clones were CD4 or CD8 was inferred by matching scalp TCRbeta sequences against CD4 and CD8 repertoires sorted from blood. The clones in this table, taken by TCRdb from immuneACCESS, are in-frame only. Not every clone is retained; where verified, under half of the shortfall comes from an unresolved V gene, and the cause of the rest is unknown. V and J calls and clone size come straight from that table; D and trimming were deduced from the DNA. This sample gives roughly 140,000 clones in total; 51% of them show up just once. Jointly, the top ten make up 0.99% of the sample.

The germline V gene encodes CDR1 MGHRA and CDR2 YSYEKL. The CDR3 holds 16 amino acids from the cysteine to the phenylalanine. Kept here is only the CDR3 DNA, which spans 48 bases and is read in frame from base 1. Trimmed from V: 0 bases; trimmed from J: 6 bases; junction bases lacking a gene match: 6. Results the study describes overall, beyond this receptor: Lesional scalp, especially in alopecia totalis/universalis, showed higher clonality and more expanded CD8+ clones than normal scalp, suggesting antigenic drive. Unlike mouse skin, where gammadelta T cells dominate, normal human skin contains resident alphabeta T cells that get sequenced too, which complicates analysis of the scalp TCR repertoire. Shared TCR sequences between patients were less evident than in mice, which may be partly attributable to HLA diversity in the patient population.

The time point label here, explained by the study, means: baseline before oral tofacitinib. Lesional scalp punch biopsies and peripheral blood were obtained from alopecia areata patients. PBMCs were separated by density centrifugation and stained for CD3, CD4 and CD8, after which CD4+ and CD8+ T cells were sorted on a FACSAria. The TCR comes from a human donor with alopecia areata. The sample in question was CD4+ T cells sorted from blood, obtained at week 0. The rearranged segments are TRBV4-1 and TRBJ2-1, and 9 junction bases match TRBD2. The CDR3 has the sequence CASSQDGAGGPNEQFF. The DNA reads TGCGCCAGCAGCCAAGATGGAGCGGGAGGCCCCAATGAGCAGTTCTTC.